This TCR beta chain emerged from a study of neurological immune-mediated disorders (dated by TCRdb to the late 2010s). Regarding the complete study: Peripheral blood TCR-beta repertoires from patients with HTLV-I-associated myelopathy (HAM/TSP), patients with multiple sclerosis, and healthy controls were compared in the study using UMI-based sequencing. Alongside PBMC samples, the set of more than 80 TCR-beta libraries contained longitudinal samples, technical triplicates, and paired CD4+ and CD8+ T-cell subsets that had been sorted. Longitudinal HAM/TSP and healthy donors had 3 time-points each (about 3-45 month intervals). The cohort was made up of about 65 subjects, consisting of roughly 14 HAM/TSP patients, 35 or so multiple sclerosis patients and 20 or so healthy controls.

This clonotype was seen many times. Its antigen specificity is not known. The sample holds no much larger clone one base away, and base qualities are not on file. Results and caveats for the whole study, not just this receptor: TCR clonal expansion was highest in HAM/TSP patients and lowest in MS patients, with MS patients falling below even healthy controls. Across subjects, expanded clones never shared an identical CDR3 amino acid sequence, which suggests that the TCR-beta repertoires in every group were private.

cDNA was synthesized by template-switch 5'RACE using a primer with a 10-nucleotide random unique molecular identifier that tagged each TCR transcript. Each sequencing run produced over 160 million TCR-beta sequences covering 15-18 subjects. The RNeasy kit was used to extract total RNA. Using the KAPA Real-time Library Amplification kit, TCR-beta VDJ regions were amplified with primers for the TCR constant region and the 5'RACE anchor. A first PCR added sample indexes and Illumina adaptors, and a second PCR then raised library yield. After Ampure bead purification, the TCR product of roughly 650 bp was size-selected on a 2% E-gel SizeSelection system. Library quality was checked on a Bioanalyzer, concentration was measured with Qubit, and libraries were quantified with the Kapa Library Quantification kit before pooling. An Illumina HiSeq 2500 sequenced the libraries paired-end 2 x 150 bp. To increase sequence diversity, about 25-31% phiX was spiked into each library pool. The original methods were these. Quality-filtered reads were processed with the UMI-based MiGEC pipeline, and over 90% of raw TCR sequences were removed by the MiGEC pipeline during error correction. IMGT germline references were used for aligning VDJ genes, and each clonotype was defined as a unique CDR3 amino acid sequence together with its V-J genes. Clonal expansion, Shannon diversity and CDR3 relatedness (CalcPairwiseDistances, ClusterSamples) were evaluated with VDJtools, and phylogenetic trees were built with CLCbio workbench. Using coefficient-of-variation modelling across technical triplicates, the study counted a clone as expanded if it had at least 8 unique UMIs. The public reads were reprocessed in TCRdb via fastp at Q25 and MiXCR, keeping in-frame beta chains. Rows merge per CDR3 protein into single entries with the most common DNA and genes. V and J calls and clone size were set by TCRdb, not the authors. Across this sample there are 40,000 or so distinct CDR3 sequences, with less than 15% seen only once. The top ten constitute around 10% of the sample.

The junction carries 13 bases between V and J, which are trimmed by 7 bases and 1 base respectively. Counted from cysteine to phenylalanine, this CDR3 has 14 amino acids. Just the 42-base CDR3 DNA is kept, in frame starting at base 1. Sequences SGHVS (CDR1) and FNYEAQ (CDR2) are obtained from the germline V gene. This specimen's time point label, per the study, means: longitudinal time-point 3. Healthy controls were blood bank volunteers in Maryland, USA. Unsorted PBMC libraries were generated from 2 million PBMCs stored in RNAlater at -80 °C until RNA extraction. Peripheral blood was subjected to Ficoll-Hypaque density gradient centrifugation to isolate PBMCs, which were then cryopreserved in liquid nitrogen.

Sequencing used PBMCs. This clonotype was sampled from a man aged 30-40 years in good health. The V and J segments used are TRBV7-6 and TRBJ2-5; TRBD1 is a weak D gene call, 5 bases matching. This receptor carries the CDR3 CASKGFGSQETQYF. The bases are TGTGCCAGCAAGGGGTTCGGCAGCCAAGAGACCCAGTACTTC.